Listed below are T cell receptor beta chains from one sample, sequenced in a study of vaccination and CD4 T cells after COVID-19. TCRdb processed the PCR reads anew with MiXCR; each CDR3 protein has one entry. The data contain around 15,000 distinct CDR3 sequences, roughly 57% of them singletons. Their antigen targets remain unknown. The sample consisted of CD4+ T cells from blood, cultured in vitro, taken about 7 months after SARS-CoV-2 vaccination. Receptors were obtained from a human donor who had recovered from COVID-19. CDR3s leave out the opening cysteine and the closing phenylalanine or tryptophan. Each record gives: V gene, CDR3 length, J gene, CDR3 protein.

TRBV20-1	13	TRBJ2-7	SATPGGTGEYEQY
TRBV20-1	12	TRBJ1-2	SATPSRAIYGYT
TRBV11-3	12	TRBJ2-7	ASSLAGSSYEQY
TRBV7-3	11	TRBJ2-5	ASSPGTQETQY
TRBV7-8	14	TRBJ2-5	ATVLSNPDRQETQY
TRBV7-9	13	TRBJ1-2	ASSALRVVNYGYT
TRBV7-3	11	TRBJ2-5	ASSSDRAGTQY
TRBV5-1	10	TRBJ1-1	ASRWRDGEAF
TRBV7-2	10	TRBJ1-6	ASSLDNSPLH
TRBV20-1	10	TRBJ2-5	SARVGTETQY
TRBV24-1	15	TRBJ2-5	ATSDPRGTGVRETQY
TRBV27	14	TRBJ2-6	AKPGTDRSGANVLT
TRBV6-5	11	TRBJ2-2	ASSFQVAGELF
TRBV20-1	12	TRBJ1-1	SATPPDGSTEAF
TRBV19	14	TRBJ2-5	ASSITSGPIQETQY
TRBV27	12	TRBJ2-3	ASRTAFDADTQY
TRBV2	11	TRBJ1-1	ASSLLGQAEAF
TRBV6-1	13	TRBJ1-5	ASSDGWAGDQPQH
TRBV7-6	12	TRBJ2-7	ASSDTNSFHEQY
TRBV7-2	11	TRBJ1-1	ASSRQVDTEAF
TRBV20-1	11	TRBJ1-1	SATGGANTEAF
TRBV2	10	TRBJ1-5	ASTQTGQPQH
TRBV11-3	12	TRBJ1-1	ASSRSGMNTEAF
TRBV27	11	TRBJ2-1	ASSSGQGLSQF
TRBV6-1	6	TRBJ1-2	ATGGYT
TRBV10-3	10	TRBJ1-2	AISEWGLGYT
TRBV7-6	12	TRBJ2-7	ASSWFRGPYEQY
TRBV7-2	12	TRBJ1-1	ASSLWGENTEAF
TRBV27	14	TRBJ2-7	ASSLHGTSPSYEQY
TRBV28	13	TRBJ2-4	ASSLMGPKRNIQY
TRBV24-1	11	TRBJ1-5	ATGVGGNQPQH
TRBV7-2	10	TRBJ2-5	ASSRRQGAVY
TRBV19	14	TRBJ1-6	ASSIAGQGFNSPLH
TRBV19	11	TRBJ2-7	ASSSRGAYEQY
TRBV18	13	TRBJ2-1	ASSPNSGTYNEQF
TRBV6-1	14	TRBJ2-7	ASSPWGGDWSYEQY
TRBV11-1	13	TRBJ2-7	ASSLMTGGSYEQY
TRBV7-2	12	TRBJ2-5	ASSFATGRETQY
TRBV7-2	13	TRBJ2-7	ASSHADRGPLEQY
TRBV19	11	TRBJ2-5	ASSRDLQETQY
TRBV11-1	12	TRBJ1-2	ASSVDRFHYGYT
TRBV6-5	15	TRBJ1-2	ASSYLRTGGAGYGYT
TRBV7-8	12	TRBJ2-5	ASSARGVRETQY
TRBV10-3	11	TRBJ1-6	ASTGDRAEGLH
TRBV4-3	13	TRBJ1-5	ASSQEVLGTQPQH
TRBV20-1	12	TRBJ2-7	SARLAGGPGEQY
TRBV7-6	13	TRBJ2-1	ASSLEAGGPWEQF
TRBV15	15	TRBJ1-5	ATSPRGHGGPNQPQH
TRBV20-1	11	TRBJ2-1	SARSGGYNEQF
TRBV20-1	15	TRBJ1-2	SAPNVGGGDPNYGYT
TRBV7-2	13	TRBJ2-5	ASVTPGRFQETQY
TRBV7-3	11	TRBJ1-1	ASSYVHRAQAF
TRBV7-2	9	TRBJ2-7	ASSPFEKQY
TRBV6-5	11	TRBJ1-2	ASSYYRVAGYT
TRBV7-6	13	TRBJ2-3	ASSWTSSSTDTQY